This entry lists 10 T cell receptor beta chains sequenced from one sample in a study of cytotoxic CD8 clonotypes in ibrutinib-treated CLL. TCRdb's table, derived via immunoSEQ multiplex PCR, lists solely in-frame clones and lacks some. The sample yields around 52,000 clones, over 55% seen once. The input for sequencing was PBMCs, taken after 24 months of ibrutinib treatment. These receptor sequences come from a human donor with chronic lymphocytic leukemia.

The J gene is TRBJ2-3, the V gene TRBV14, with 10 bases matching TRBD2. V lost 1 base to trimming and J lost 5 bases; unmatched junction nucleotides: 9. The CDR3 has 17 amino acids. Germline V gene sequence: CDR1 SGHDN, CDR2 FVKESK. The CDR3 coding sequence is TGTGCCAGCAGCCAAGCCCCCATACTAGCGGGACTAGATACGCAGTATTTT. Translated: CASSQAPILAGLDTQYF.

The table lists this clone with a few counts. The V gene is TRBV19, the J gene TRBJ2-1; the D gene is possibly TRBD2 (5 bases). The CDR3 is 15 amino acids. Between the trimmed V and J ends, which lost 10 bases and 5 bases, there was a span of 21 bases. CDR1 LNHDA and CDR2 SQIVND come from the germline V gene (reference sequence). The CDR3 region is CATNWEHGNHNEQFF. The CDR3 DNA follows: TGTGCCACCAATTGGGAGCACGGAAATCACAATGAGCAGTTCTTC.

The rearrangement links TRBV28 to TRBJ1-4, with no clear D. Germline V CDR1 and CDR2: MDHEN, SYDVKM. The length of the CDR3 is 11 residues. V was cut by 6 bases and J by 5 bases, with 4 bases left in between. CDR3 nucleotides: TGTGCCAGCAGGGGGAATGAAAAACTGTTTTTT. Translation gives CASRGNEKLFF. Full variable domain (missing parts from reference TRBV28 and TRBJ1-4): DVKVTQSSRYLVKRTGEKVFLECVQDMDHENMFWYRQDPGLGLRLIYFSYDVKMKEKGDIPEGYSVSREKKERFSLILESASTNQTSMYLCASRGNEKLFFGSGTQLSVL.

The V call is TRBV5-4, the J call TRBJ2-6; TRBD1 might be the D (6 bases). The CDR3 consists of 16 residues. The V gene's germline CDR1 is SGHNT and CDR2 YYREEE (reference sequence). The V end was cut by 3 bases, the J end by 2 bases, with 12 bases between. CDR3 bases: TGTGCCAGCAGCTCAAGGTACAGGGCTGGGGCCAACGTCCTGACTTTC. Residues: CASSSRYRAGANVLTF.

The chain uses TRBV15 and TRBJ2-5, with TRBD2 as a possible D gene (5 bases). The V gene lost 2 bases and the J gene lost 3 bases, with 16 bases spanning the gap. Germline V gene sequence: CDR1 LNHNV, CDR2 YYDKDF (reference sequence). CDR3 length: 16 residues. The CDR3 here is CATSRPRPGREETQYF. CDR3 coding DNA: TGTGCCACCAGCAGACCTAGGCCTGGGAGAGAAGAGACCCAGTACTTC.

CDR3 nucleotides: TGTGCCAGCAGCTTAATCCAGCGAGAGACCCAGTACTTC. It encodes CASSLIQRETQYF. The chain is built from TRBV11-2 and TRBJ2-5; D is unresolved. V lost 2 bases and J 4 bases, leaving 8 bases between the germline ends. Germline V gives CDR1 SGHAT, CDR2 FQNNGV. There are 13 residues in the CDR3. The full variable domain, in which reference TRBV11-2 and TRBJ2-5 provide the parts outside the CDR3, is EAGVAQSPRYKIIEKRQSVAFWCNPISGHATLYWYQQILGQGPKLLIQFQNNGVVDDSQLPKDRFSAERLKGVDSTLKIQPAKLEDSAVYLCASSLIQRETQYFGPGTRLLVL.

This clone showed up many times. This sequence joins TRBV11-2 and TRBJ2-1; 8 nucleotides line up with TRBD2. In germline, CDR1 is SGHAT, CDR2 FQNNGV. This CDR3 contains 15 residues. Trimming cost V 8 bases and J 5 bases; bases outside gene matches: 11. Here the CDR3 reads CASADSLAAHNEQFF. The CDR3 DNA sequence: TGTGCCAGCGCTGACTCACTAGCGGCCCACAATGAGCAGTTCTTC.

The rearrangement uses TRBV5-1 and TRBJ2-5; D uncertain. Per the germline V gene, CDR1 is SGHRS and CDR2 is YFSETQ. Deletions cut 4 bases from V and 2 bases from J, with 9 bases between. CDR3 length: 13 amino acids. CDR3 protein: CASSGMSQETQYF. The CDR3 bases are TGCGCCAGCAGCGGGATGTCTCAAGAGACCCAGTACTTC. The whole variable domain, remainder taken from reference TRBV5-1 and TRBJ2-5, is KAGVTQTPRYLIKTRGQQVTLSCSPISGHRSVSWYQQTPGQGLQFLFEYFSETQRNKGNFPGRFSGRQFSNSRSEMNVSTLELGDSALYLCASSGMSQETQYFGPGTRLLVL.

This chain connects TRBV27 to TRBJ2-1; TRBD2 agrees at 9 bases. Germline CDR1 reads MNHEY; CDR2 reads SMNVEV (reference sequence). The CDR3 runs 17 residues. The V segment lost 4 bases and the J segment 5 bases; nucleotides outside the gene matches: 12. The CDR3 DNA is TGTGCCAGCAGTTCCCCCCGTGTAGCGGGAGCGAACAATGAGCAGTTCTTC. Its translation is CASSSPRVAGANNEQFF.

The V call is TRBV5-1, the J call TRBJ2-3, with 11 positions matching TRBD2. Germline loops: CDR1 SGHRS, CDR2 YFSETQ. The CDR3 is 17 residues long. The V and J ends lost 3 bases and 1 base, in that order; junction bases with no gene match: 7. The CDR3 region is CASSSVAGGSGTDTQYF. The CDR3 DNA is TGCGCCAGCAGCTCAGTAGCGGGAGGGAGTGGCACAGATACGCAGTATTTT.